A single sample gave rise to the 10 T cell receptor beta chains below, sequenced in a study of OX40 agonist ivuxolimab in advanced cancers. The assay was immunoSEQ multiplex PCR, and TCRdb's table has in-frame clones only and misses some. The table includes some 47,000 clones, less than 85% detected once. The material was CD4+ or CD8+ T cells sorted from blood, obtained in a trial of the OX40 agonist ivuxolimab. These receptors were obtained from an adult with an advanced solid tumor such as melanoma, head and neck, liver or kidney cancer.

There are a few counts of this clone. The rearrangement joins TRBV14 to TRBJ2-7; D possibly matches TRBD1 or TRBD2 (5 bases each). CDR3 length: 15 residues. Trimming pared 1 base from V and 9 bases from J, leaving 19 bases between. In germline, CDR1 is SGHDN, CDR2 FVKESK. The CDR3 region is CASSQVTGLGNLQYF. The CDR3 region has the DNA TGTGCCAGCAGCCAAGTTACAGGACTCGGAAATCTGCAGTACTTC. Variable domain in full (rest from reference TRBV14 and TRBJ2-7): EAGVTQFPSHSVIEKGQTVTLRCDPISGHDNLYWYRRVMGKEIKFLLHFVKESKQDESGMPNNRFLAERTGGTYSTLKVQPAELEDSGVYFCASSQVTGLGNLQYFGPGTRLTVT.

The sample holds one count of this clone. V usage is TRBV28 and J usage is TRBJ2-7; 7 bases map to TRBD2. Trimming cost V 5 bases and J 0 bases; bases outside gene matches: 4. The CDR3 length is 14 residues. Germline V gene sequence: CDR1 MDHEN, CDR2 SYDVKM. The CDR3, as DNA: TGTGCCAGCAGTCCACCGGGGGGCTCCTACGAGCAGTACTTC. Its protein product is CASSPPGGSYEQYF.

The chain recombines TRBV5-1 with TRBJ2-3; 8 nucleotides agree with TRBD1. The CDR3 totals 14 residues. The trim removed 4 bases at V and 5 bases at J, leaving 6 bases unmatched. The germline V gene encodes CDR1 SGHRS and CDR2 YFSETQ. CDR3 region: CASSRGQGGDTQYF. CDR3 sequence (DNA): TGCGCCAGCAGCCGCGGACAGGGAGGAGATACGCAGTATTTT.

This chain joins TRBV2 and TRBJ2-6; 8 bases fit TRBD2. The CDR3 has 13 residues. V trimming: 6 bases; J trimming: 13 bases; junction bases outside the gene matches: 8. Germline V gives CDR1 SNHLY, CDR2 FYNNEI. CDR3 nucleotides: TGTGCCAGCAGACTAGCGGAGGCGGGAGTCCTGACTTTC. As protein: CASRLAEAGVLTF.

The rearrangement links TRBV5-1 to TRBJ2-1; D not resolved. Germline assignment: CDR1 SGHRS and CDR2 YFSETQ. CDR3 length: 16 residues. Trimming stripped 0 bases from V and 0 bases from J, with 10 bases between. CDR3 in DNA: TGCGCCAGCAGCTTGGCCCTACGGAGCTCCTACAATGAGCAGTTCTTC. Translating gives CASSLALRSSYNEQFF.

Judged by abundance, this clone is medium-sized. This rearrangement joins TRBV18 to TRBJ1-2; perhaps TRBD1 as D (5 bases). V lost 4 bases and J 4 bases, leaving 16 bases between the germline ends. CDR3 size: 15 residues. The germline V gene encodes CDR1 KGHSH and CDR2 LQKENI. CDR3 region: CASSQTADSGYGYTF. The CDR3 region has the DNA TGTGCCAGCTCACAAACCGCAGACAGCGGCTATGGCTACACCTTC.

The rearrangement links TRBV6-5 to TRBJ2-7, with D possibly being TRBD2 (5 bases). This CDR3 comprises 12 residues. The V gene's germline CDR1 is MNHEY and CDR2 SVGAGI. Trimming stripped 7 bases from V and 7 bases from J, with 14 bases between. This CDR3 reads CASNPGRGEQYF. CDR3 DNA sequence: TGTGCCAGCAATCCCGGGCGCGGGGAGCAGTACTTC.

The table lists this clone with a few counts. The chain recombines TRBV9 with TRBJ2-5; 7 bases fit TRBD1. J gave up 5 bases and V 1 base, and 11 bases lay outside the gene matches. Germline V gene lookup returns CDR1 SGDLS and CDR2 YYNGEE. The CDR3 length is 16 residues. In nucleotides, the CDR3 is TGTGCCAGCAGCGTATCGTCCGACAGGGTATTTGAGACCCAGTACTTC. Its translation is CASSVSSDRVFETQYF.

V is TRBV11-2 and J is TRBJ1-6, with D maybe TRBD1 (5 bases). This CDR3 has 14 residues. Trimming pared 6 bases from V and 10 bases from J, leaving 16 bases between. Germline V gives CDR1 SGHAT, CDR2 FQNNGV. CDR3 amino acids: CASRAQGVGSPLHF. The CDR3 coding sequence is TGTGCCAGCAGGGCGCAAGGGGTAGGCTCACCCCTCCACTTT. Full variable domain (remainder filled in from reference TRBV11-2 and TRBJ1-6): EAGVAQSPRYKIIEKRQSVAFWCNPISGHATLYWYQQILGQGPKLLIQFQNNGVVDDSQLPKDRFSAERLKGVDSTLKIQPAKLEDSAVYLCASRAQGVGSPLHFGNGTRLTVT.

This clone was picked up a small number of times. This chain uses TRBV14 with TRBJ2-2, with D unresolved. V lost 4 bases and J 2 bases, leaving 11 bases between the germline ends. The CDR3 loop spans 15 amino acids. From germline, CDR1 is SGHDN and CDR2 FVKESK. In nucleotides, the CDR3 is TGTGCCAGCAGCCGGTATCTGGGAAACACCGGGGAGCTGTTTTTT. Translated: CASSRYLGNTGELFF.